A selection of T cell receptor beta chains follows, all from one sample in a study of beta chain features in type 1 diabetes. Profiled with immunoSEQ multiplex PCR; TCRdb holds only in-frame clones, not every one. The profile shows 600,000 or so clones, around 15% of them singletons. The sequencing sample was made of naive CD4+ T cells from blood. The receptors here all came from a man aged 18 to 29 with type 1 diabetes. CDR3s include the opening cysteine and the closing phenylalanine or tryptophan. The D gene is left open where the match is weak. Clone sizes are given selectively: once, few, many, or a class where the clone is expanded.

cdr3_aa: CASTMFWNAGKTQYF
cdr3_nt: TGCGCCAGCACCATGTTTTGGAACGCGGGGAAGACCCAGTACTTC
clone_size: few
d_call: .
j_call: TRBJ2-5
v_call: TRBV4-1
cdr3_length: 15

cdr3_aa: CASSSGLAGIYEQYF
cdr3_nt: TGTGCCAGCAGCTCTGGACTAGCGGGGATCTACGAGCAGTACTTC
clone_size: .
d_call: TRBD2
j_call: TRBJ2-7
v_call: TRBV5-4
cdr3_length: 15

cdr3_aa: CASSFPTLVAANYGYTF
cdr3_nt: TGTGCCAGCAGCTTCCCAACTCTCGTGGCAGCTAACTATGGCTACACCTTC
clone_size: .
d_call: .
j_call: TRBJ1-2
v_call: TRBV7-2
cdr3_length: 17

cdr3_aa: CASSQDIWGAGNTGELFF
cdr3_nt: TGTGCCAGCAGCCAAGATATTTGGGGAGCGGGTAACACCGGGGAGCTGTTTTTT
clone_size: .
d_call: .
j_call: TRBJ2-2
v_call: TRBV14
cdr3_length: 18

cdr3_aa: CASSFDAGANNEQFF
cdr3_nt: TGCGCCAGCAGCTTTGACGCTGGAGCAAACAATGAGCAGTTCTTC
clone_size: few
d_call: .
j_call: TRBJ2-1
v_call: TRBV5-1
cdr3_length: 15

cdr3_aa: CASSIWSGGKNTEAFF
cdr3_nt: TGTGCCAGTAGTATATGGTCAGGCGGGAAGAACACTGAAGCTTTCTTT
clone_size: .
d_call: .
j_call: TRBJ1-1
v_call: TRBV19
cdr3_length: 16

cdr3_aa: CATSRYSGGSSGANVLTF
cdr3_nt: TGTGCCACCAGCAGATACAGCGGGGGGAGCTCTGGGGCCAACGTCCTGACTTTC
clone_size: few
d_call: TRBD2
j_call: TRBJ2-6
v_call: TRBV15
cdr3_length: 18

cdr3_aa: CASRTFREYGYTF
cdr3_nt: TGTGCCAGCAGGACTTTCCGGGAATATGGCTACACCTTC
clone_size: .
d_call: .
j_call: TRBJ1-2
v_call: TRBV5-6
cdr3_length: 13

cdr3_aa: CASSSDAAYNEQFF
cdr3_nt: TGTGCCAGCAGCTCGGACGCAGCCTACAATGAGCAGTTCTTC
clone_size: .
d_call: .
j_call: TRBJ2-1
v_call: TRBV2
cdr3_length: 14

cdr3_aa: CASSLYRGRNTEAFF
cdr3_nt: TGTGCCAGCAGCTTGTACAGGGGGAGGAACACTGAAGCTTTCTTT
clone_size: few
d_call: TRBD1
j_call: TRBJ1-1
v_call: TRBV7-2
cdr3_length: 15

cdr3_aa: CASSPRTGTQYF
cdr3_nt: TGTGCCAGCAGCCCCCGGACGGGGACCCAGTACTTC
clone_size: .
d_call: .
j_call: TRBJ2-5
v_call: TRBV7-9
cdr3_length: 12

cdr3_aa: CASSLNRRESNYGYTF
cdr3_nt: TGTGCCAGCAGTTTAAATCGGCGGGAATCTAACTATGGCTACACCTTC
clone_size: few
d_call: .
j_call: TRBJ1-2
v_call: TRBV27
cdr3_length: 16

cdr3_aa: CAWDHRGHYEQYF
cdr3_nt: TGTGCCTGGGACCACAGGGGTCACTACGAGCAGTACTTC
clone_size: .
d_call: TRBD1
j_call: TRBJ2-7
v_call: TRBV30
cdr3_length: 13

cdr3_aa: CASSPRGGTEAFF
cdr3_nt: TGTGCCAGCAGCCCCAGGGGCGGTACTGAAGCTTTCTTT
clone_size: few
d_call: .
j_call: TRBJ1-1
v_call: TRBV13
cdr3_length: 13

cdr3_aa: CASSYLQTQYF
cdr3_nt: TGTGCCAGCAGTTATCTGCAGACCCAGTACTTC
clone_size: .
d_call: .
j_call: TRBJ2-5
v_call: TRBV6-5
cdr3_length: 11

cdr3_aa: CASVPPVNSNQPQHF
cdr3_nt: TGTGCCAGCGTACCGCCAGTTAATAGCAATCAGCCCCAGCATTTT
clone_size: .
d_call: .
j_call: TRBJ1-5
v_call: TRBV6-1
cdr3_length: 15

cdr3_aa: CASSVVAGEQFF
cdr3_nt: TGTGCCAGCAGCGTGGTGGCCGGTGAGCAGTTCTTC
clone_size: .
d_call: .
j_call: TRBJ2-1
v_call: TRBV9
cdr3_length: 12

cdr3_aa: CASSLGSAATEAFF
cdr3_nt: TGTGCCAGCAGCTTAGGGTCGGCAGCGACTGAAGCTTTCTTT
clone_size: few
d_call: .
j_call: TRBJ1-1
v_call: TRBV7-9
cdr3_length: 14

cdr3_aa: CASSLEWGALSSDEQFF
cdr3_nt: TGTGCCAGCAGCTTAGAGTGGGGGGCCCTCTCATCGGATGAGCAGTTCTTC
clone_size: .
d_call: .
j_call: TRBJ2-1
v_call: TRBV7-2
cdr3_length: 17

cdr3_aa: CASSFSPGGNQPQHF
cdr3_nt: TGTGCCAGCAGTTTCAGTCCAGGGGGCAATCAGCCCCAGCATTTT
clone_size: .
d_call: .
j_call: TRBJ1-5
v_call: TRBV27
cdr3_length: 15

cdr3_aa: CASSSRGALQETQYF
cdr3_nt: TGTGCCAGCAGCTCCCGAGGCGCACTCCAAGAGACCCAGTACTTC
clone_size: .
d_call: .
j_call: TRBJ2-5
v_call: TRBV7-2
cdr3_length: 15

cdr3_aa: CASSLREFWDEQYF
cdr3_nt: TGCGCCAGCAGCTTGCGGGAGTTCTGGGACGAGCAGTACTTC
clone_size: few
d_call: .
j_call: TRBJ2-7
v_call: TRBV5-1
cdr3_length: 14

cdr3_aa: CASSELAGNNEQFF
cdr3_nt: TGTGCCAGCAGCGAACTAGCGGGAAACAATGAGCAGTTCTTC
clone_size: .
d_call: TRBD2
j_call: TRBJ2-1
v_call: TRBV9
cdr3_length: 14

cdr3_aa: CASSSPTSWETQYF
cdr3_nt: TGTGCCAGCAGCTCCCCGACTAGTTGGGAGACCCAGTACTTC
clone_size: few
d_call: .
j_call: TRBJ2-5
v_call: TRBV5-6
cdr3_length: 14

cdr3_aa: CASSYVGGDTEAFF
cdr3_nt: TGCGCCAGCAGCTACGTTGGAGGGGACACTGAAGCTTTCTTT
clone_size: few
d_call: .
j_call: TRBJ1-1
v_call: TRBV5-1
cdr3_length: 14

cdr3_aa: CASSVGTGSTRRNYGYTF
cdr3_nt: TGTGCCAGCAGCGTAGGAACAGGCTCAACCCGCCGTAACTATGGCTACACCTTC
clone_size: few
d_call: .
j_call: TRBJ1-2
v_call: TRBV9
cdr3_length: 18

cdr3_aa: CASSSRQGTTNEKLFF
cdr3_nt: TGTGCCAGCTCATCACGACAGGGGACGACTAATGAAAAACTGTTTTTT
clone_size: few
d_call: TRBD1
j_call: TRBJ1-4
v_call: TRBV18
cdr3_length: 16

cdr3_aa: CASSTPTRVDQPQHF
cdr3_nt: TGTGCCAGCAGTACACCGACGAGGGTGGACCAGCCCCAGCATTTT
clone_size: few
d_call: .
j_call: TRBJ1-5
v_call: TRBV28
cdr3_length: 15

cdr3_aa: CASSLVEETQYF
cdr3_nt: TGTGCCAGCAGTCTCGTCGAGGAGACCCAGTACTTC
clone_size: .
d_call: .
j_call: TRBJ2-5
v_call: TRBV6-1
cdr3_length: 12

cdr3_aa: CSAIRGDEQYF
cdr3_nt: TGCAGTGCTATAAGGGGGGACGAGCAGTACTTC
clone_size: few
d_call: .
j_call: TRBJ2-7
v_call: TRBV20-1
cdr3_length: 11

cdr3_aa: CASHRVGIRAFF
cdr3_nt: TGTGCCAGCCACAGGGTGGGGATCCGAGCTTTCTTT
clone_size: .
d_call: .
j_call: TRBJ1-1
v_call: TRBV2
cdr3_length: 12

cdr3_aa: CASSQEGAGGADTQYF
cdr3_nt: TGCGCCAGCAGCCAAGAGGGGGCGGGGGGCGCAGATACGCAGTATTTT
clone_size: few
d_call: TRBD2
j_call: TRBJ2-3
v_call: TRBV4-3
cdr3_length: 16

cdr3_aa: CASSDTLGNEQFF
cdr3_nt: TGTGCCAGCAGTGATACTCTAGGGAATGAGCAGTTCTTC
clone_size: .
d_call: .
j_call: TRBJ2-1
v_call: TRBV2
cdr3_length: 13

cdr3_aa: CASSQVGHLNEKLFF
cdr3_nt: TGCGCCAGCAGCCAAGTAGGACACCTAAATGAAAAACTGTTTTTT
clone_size: few
d_call: .
j_call: TRBJ1-4
v_call: TRBV4-3
cdr3_length: 15

cdr3_aa: CASSFRQGADEQFF
cdr3_nt: TGTGCCAGCAGTTTCCGACAGGGTGCAGATGAGCAGTTCTTC
clone_size: .
d_call: TRBD1
j_call: TRBJ2-1
v_call: TRBV6-5
cdr3_length: 14

cdr3_aa: CAIRSAGSPYNEQFF
cdr3_nt: TGTGCCATCAGATCAGCGGGTTCCCCGTACAATGAGCAGTTCTTC
clone_size: few
d_call: .
j_call: TRBJ2-1
v_call: TRBV10-3
cdr3_length: 15

cdr3_aa: CASSVGSQLYEQYF
cdr3_nt: TGTGCCAGCAGCGTCGGGAGCCAGCTCTACGAGCAGTACTTC
clone_size: few
d_call: .
j_call: TRBJ2-7
v_call: TRBV9
cdr3_length: 14

cdr3_aa: CSASGRGAFF
cdr3_nt: TGCAGTGCTAGTGGCAGGGGAGCTTTCTTT
clone_size: .
d_call: .
j_call: TRBJ1-1
v_call: TRBV20-1
cdr3_length: 10

cdr3_aa: CASRRTDGNTEAFF
cdr3_nt: TGTGCCAGCAGGAGGACAGATGGGAACACTGAAGCTTTCTTT
clone_size: .
d_call: .
j_call: TRBJ1-1
v_call: TRBV2
cdr3_length: 14

cdr3_aa: CASSQADLGLYEQYF
cdr3_nt: TGCGCCAGCAGCCAGGCCGACCTGGGCCTTTACGAGCAGTACTTC
clone_size: .
d_call: .
j_call: TRBJ2-7
v_call: TRBV4-1
cdr3_length: 15

cdr3_aa: CAWSVRHPRGRTGELFF
cdr3_nt: TGTGCCTGGAGTGTACGCCACCCCAGGGGCCGGACCGGGGAGCTGTTTTTT
clone_size: .
d_call: .
j_call: TRBJ2-2
v_call: TRBV30
cdr3_length: 17

cdr3_aa: CASSYSGQAIPYEQYF
cdr3_nt: TGTGCCAGCAGTTACTCCGGACAGGCCATCCCCTACGAGCAGTACTTC
clone_size: .
d_call: TRBD1
j_call: TRBJ2-7
v_call: TRBV6-6
cdr3_length: 16

cdr3_aa: CASSLNRVGQPQHF
cdr3_nt: TGTGCCAGCAGCTTAAACAGGGTAGGACAGCCCCAGCATTTT
clone_size: few
d_call: .
j_call: TRBJ1-5
v_call: TRBV7-6
cdr3_length: 14

cdr3_aa: CATSRSTGELFF
cdr3_nt: TGTGCCACCAGCCGGAGTACCGGGGAGCTGTTTTTT
clone_size: .
d_call: .
j_call: TRBJ2-2
v_call: TRBV15
cdr3_length: 12

cdr3_aa: CASSLGGGTGSNYGYTF
cdr3_nt: TGTGCCAGCAGCTTGGGAGGGGGGACAGGATCTAACTATGGCTACACCTTC
clone_size: .
d_call: TRBD1
j_call: TRBJ1-2
v_call: TRBV5-4
cdr3_length: 17

cdr3_aa: CSVAQDRYTEAFF
cdr3_nt: TGCAGCGTTGCCCAAGACCGATACACTGAAGCTTTCTTT
clone_size: .
d_call: .
j_call: TRBJ1-1
v_call: TRBV29-1
cdr3_length: 13

cdr3_aa: CASSLVGPSPSEQYF
cdr3_nt: TGTGCCAGCAGCTTAGTGGGCCCAAGCCCCAGCGAGCAGTACTTC
clone_size: .
d_call: .
j_call: TRBJ2-7
v_call: TRBV7-2
cdr3_length: 15

cdr3_aa: CASSAGTENSPLHF
cdr3_nt: TGTGCCAGCAGCGCCGGGACAGAAAATTCACCCCTCCACTTT
clone_size: few
d_call: TRBD1
j_call: TRBJ1-6
v_call: TRBV7-9
cdr3_length: 14

cdr3_aa: CASSEGRDRGLEQFF
cdr3_nt: TGTGCCAGCAGTGAAGGAAGGGACAGGGGGCTTGAGCAGTTCTTC
clone_size: .
d_call: TRBD1
j_call: TRBJ2-1
v_call: TRBV25-1
cdr3_length: 15

cdr3_aa: CASSPGTAYYNSPLHF
cdr3_nt: TGTGCCAGCAGCCCAGGGACCGCTTACTATAATTCACCCCTCCACTTT
clone_size: few
d_call: .
j_call: TRBJ1-6
v_call: TRBV4-2
cdr3_length: 16

cdr3_aa: CASSLDAATDYEQFF
cdr3_nt: TGTGCCAGCAGCTTAGATGCAGCCACGGACTATGAGCAGTTCTTC
clone_size: .
d_call: .
j_call: TRBJ2-1
v_call: TRBV7-2
cdr3_length: 15

cdr3_aa: CASSLVGGNTEAFF
cdr3_nt: TGTGCCAGCAGCTTAGTAGGGGGGAACACTGAAGCTTTCTTT
clone_size: few
d_call: .
j_call: TRBJ1-1
v_call: TRBV7-2
cdr3_length: 14